A selection of T cell receptor beta chains follows, all from one sample in a study of PD-1 blockade in classical Hodgkin lymphoma. Using immunoSEQ multiplex PCR, the repertoire was profiled, and TCRdb retains in-frame clones only, with some absent. The sample holds more than 90,000 clones; roughly 76% are singletons and the top ten take about 15%. The sequences come from peripheral blood mononuclear cells (PBMCs), collected before the second cycle of nivolumab. Receptor source: a human donor with classical Hodgkin lymphoma. Each CDR3 is given without its conserved first and last residue. Clone size is not always given. Where it is, it says once, few, many or a class for expanded clones.

v_call,clone_size,j_call,cdr3_aa
TRBV21-1,-,TRBJ1-5,ASSKLSVDRGRQPQH
TRBV4-2,-,TRBJ2-1,ASSQEASGTGDEQF
TRBV11-1,-,TRBJ2-3,ASRRTSGRLDTQY
TRBV7-2,once,TRBJ2-3,ASSPGQRGQY
TRBV13,-,TRBJ1-2,ASSEWDRRFYGYT
TRBV29-1,-,TRBJ2-1,SVRTSGPYNEQF
TRBV19,few,TRBJ1-2,ASSMTGSYGYT
TRBV29-1,few,TRBJ1-1,SVGMTNTEAF
TRBV5-8,-,TRBJ2-3,ASSLGQGSTDTQY
TRBV4-1,few,TRBJ1-3,ASSQDRGVGNTIY
TRBV10-1,-,TRBJ2-3,ASSSGQARESDTQY
TRBV5-4,-,TRBJ2-2,ASSPWTSGNTGELF
TRBV29-1,-,TRBJ1-2,SVPFVLDREVNYGYT
TRBV30,-,TRBJ1-3,AWSAGTRTGNTIY
TRBV5-1,-,TRBJ2-5,ASSRDAGLQETQY
TRBV7-2,-,TRBJ1-1,ASSYDRNWGTEAF
TRBV30,-,TRBJ2-1,AWSRDRVKGYNEQF
TRBV27,-,TRBJ2-5,ASAPGQVYRETQY
TRBV9,few,TRBJ2-1,ASSVDLASEQF
TRBV11-1,-,TRBJ2-1,ASSLGRTVGF
TRBV5-1,-,TRBJ1-1,ASSLATGGLVATEAF
TRBV6-5,once,TRBJ1-2,ASSSSDRLYGYT
TRBV5-1,-,TRBJ2-7,ASSSPTYEQY
TRBV29-1,-,TRBJ2-5,SVAKQGVTETQY
TRBV18,few,TRBJ1-5,ASSPSQLYQPQH
TRBV7-3,-,TRBJ2-2,ASSLWYTGELF
TRBV5-1,once,TRBJ2-7,ASRRGGGEQY
TRBV19,-,TRBJ2-7,ASSINGGGVYYEQY
TRBV9,-,TRBJ2-1,ASSSRGEYNEQF
TRBV29-1,-,TRBJ2-7,SVNVDLSYEQY
TRBV19,-,TRBJ1-2,ASSPTGTVNYGYT
TRBV5-4,-,TRBJ1-4,ASSRDGGPSSLEKLF
TRBV30,-,TRBJ2-3,AWSVLAGGPADTQY
TRBV6-1,-,TRBJ1-1,ASSNRGPNTEAF
TRBV6-6,-,TRBJ1-2,ASSLWEDSNYGYT
TRBV5-1,-,TRBJ2-1,ASSLNYNEQF
TRBV27,few,TRBJ1-2,ASSGTGGLGLAGYT
TRBV7-2,-,TRBJ2-6,ASSPTTGSGANVLT
TRBV11-2,-,TRBJ2-1,ASSLEDRVGYNEQF
TRBV18,-,TRBJ2-5,ASSPQETQY
TRBV19,-,TRBJ1-1,ASSLLGGGEAF
TRBV30,-,TRBJ2-1,AWSPPGHRTYNEQF
TRBV7-2,-,TRBJ1-2,ASSLRSNYGYT
TRBV6-1,-,TRBJ1-1,ASSVGGLRGTATEAF
TRBV9,-,TRBJ2-3,ASSVVFGGGRNTQY